A single sample gave rise to the 25 T cell receptor beta chains below, sequenced in a study of glioma-infiltrating T cells after dendritic cell vaccination. Some clones are missing from TCRdb's copy, which holds only in-frame ones; the method was immunoSEQ multiplex PCR. In the table there are about 87,000 clones, roughly four fifths of which are singletons. Specified time point: after dendritic cell vaccination, including at tumor progression/relapse. Sequences were derived from blood, sampled after dendritic cell vaccination. Receptors originate from a human donor with glioblastoma.

V is TRBV6-5 and J is TRBJ2-5; TRBD2 aligns across 8 bases. CDR1 MNHEY and CDR2 SVGAGI come from the germline V gene. V trimming: 0 bases; J trimming: 3 bases; junction bases outside the gene matches: 6. The CDR3 sequence is 16 residues long. The CDR3, as DNA: TGTGCCAGCAGTTACTCGGGCGGGGGGCCCGAAGAGACCCAGTACTTC. This gives the protein CASSYSGGGPEETQYF.

CDR3 residues: CASRHPYTEAFF. CDR3 DNA sequence: TGTGCCAGCAGACACCCTTACACTGAAGCTTTCTTT. This chain links TRBV28 with TRBJ1-1; D unclear. Trimming took off 6 bases at V and 3 bases at J, with 8 bases between the two ends. The germline V gene has CDR1 MDHEN and CDR2 SYDVKM. The CDR3 consists of 12 residues.

The chain uses TRBV30 and TRBJ1-2; D not resolved. The germline gives CDR1 GTSNPN, CDR2 SVGIG (reference sequence). Trimming shortened V by 0 bases and J by 4 bases, and 15 bases separated the two germline ends. There are 15 residues in the CDR3. The CDR3 DNA sequence: TGTGCCTGGAGTGTATTGCAGGACTCTGGCTATGGCTACACCTTC. Encoded protein: CAWSVLQDSGYGYTF.

The V call is TRBV19, the J call TRBJ1-2; 9 nucleotides agree with TRBD1. From germline, CDR1 is LNHDA and CDR2 SQIVND (reference sequence). Germline trimming cut 4 bases from V and 2 bases from J; bases unmatched to any gene: 5. CDR3 length equals 15 residues. The CDR3 nucleotides read TGTGCCAGTAGTAAGTCCGGACAGGGGAACTATGGCTACACCTTC. This sequence encodes CASSKSGQGNYGYTF.

The CDR3 loop reads CASSLDSVPKNIQYF. The CDR3 DNA reads as TGTGCCAGTAGTTTGGACAGTGTCCCCAAAAACATTCAGTACTTC. The V and J genes are TRBV19 and TRBJ2-4, with D possibly matching TRBD1 (6 bases). This CDR3 spans 15 amino acids. The germline V gene encodes CDR1 LNHDA and CDR2 SQIVND (reference sequence). The V and J ends lost 5 bases and 2 bases respectively, with 13 bases between them. The full variable domain, completed using reference TRBV19 and TRBJ2-4, is DGGITQSPKYLFRKEGQNVTLSCEQNLNHDAMYWYRQDPGQGLRLIYYSQIVNDFQKGDIAEGYSVSREKKESFPLTVTSAQKNPTAFYLCASSLDSVPKNIQYFGAGTRLSVL.

The chain recombines TRBV5-1 with TRBJ2-3; 7 bases fit TRBD2. The CDR3 is made up of 14 amino acids. From germline, CDR1 is SGHRS and CDR2 YFSETQ. Trimming took 0 bases from V and 4 from J; bases not matched to a gene: 2. The CDR3 DNA sequence: TGCGCCAGCAGCTTGGGGGACTACGCAGATACGCAGTATTTT. As protein: CASSLGDYADTQYF.

The CDR3 nucleotides read TGTGCCTGGAGTCCGAATCCCAGGGGGCTTGGGGGCAATCAGCCCCAGCATTTT. It specifies CAWSPNPRGLGGNQPQHF. The chain employs TRBV30 and TRBJ1-5, with 8 nucleotides matching TRBD1. Germline V gene sequence: CDR1 GTSNPN, CDR2 SVGIG (reference sequence). V shed 2 bases and J 2 bases; nucleotides not matched to a gene: 14. CDR3 size: 18 residues.

The chain links TRBV7-3 to TRBJ2-2; 12 bases map to TRBD2. Germline CDR1 reads SGHTA; CDR2 reads FQGTGA. Trimming at V came to 5 bases and at J to 0 bases, leaving 13 bases not matched to a gene. The CDR3 covers 20 residues. CDR3 sequence (DNA): TGTGCCAGCAGCCCAAACAGACTAGCGGGGGCTCAGTCGAACACCGGGGAGCTGTTTTTT. Its translation: CASSPNRLAGAQSNTGELFF. Full variable domain (rest looked up from reference TRBV7-3 and TRBJ2-2): GAGVSQTPSNKVTEKGKYVELRCDPISGHTALYWYRQSLGQGPEFLIYFQGTGAADDSGLPNDRFFAVRPEGSVSTLKIQRTERGDSAVYLCASSPNRLAGAQSNTGELFFGEGSRLTVL.

V usage is TRBV6-1 and J usage is TRBJ1-4, with D perhaps matching TRBD1 (6 bases). Germline CDR1 and CDR2: MNHNS and SASEGT. The length of the CDR3 is 13 residues. V was pared by 6 bases and J by 6 bases, with 11 bases between. CDR3 in amino acids: CASRGGLYEKLFF. The DNA for the CDR3 is TGTGCCAGCAGAGGGGGTCTTTATGAAAAACTGTTTTTT.

The chain joins TRBV15 to TRBJ1-3; possible D gene TRBD1, 6 bases. V dropped 0 bases and J dropped 0 bases, with 9 bases sitting between them. The CDR3 contains 16 residues. Germline values: CDR1 LNHNV, CDR2 YYDKDF (reference sequence). The CDR3 coding sequence is TGTGCCACCAGCAGAGAGGGGGGGGCCTCTGGAAACACCATATATTTT. It translates to CATSREGGASGNTIYF.

The V and J genes are TRBV30 and TRBJ2-4; TRBD1 matches at 7 bases. This CDR3 comprises 14 residues. The junction had 1 base not matched to a gene; V was cut back by 0 bases and J by 2 bases. Germline assignment: CDR1 GTSNPN and CDR2 SVGIG (reference sequence). CDR3 region: CAWSVTGPKNIQYF. The DNA for the CDR3 is TGTGCCTGGAGTGTGACAGGGCCCAAAAACATTCAGTACTTC.

The chain carries TRBV4-1 and TRBJ2-7; D is ambiguous. In germline, CDR1 is MGHRA, CDR2 YSYEKL. V was cut by 0 bases and J by 0 bases, with 15 bases left in between. This CDR3 is 17 amino acids long. The CDR3 protein is CASSQDAAGKSSYEQYF. The CDR3 region has the DNA TGCGCCAGCAGCCAAGATGCAGCAGGCAAGAGCTCCTACGAGCAGTACTTC.

This clone occurred once. The chain has TRBV5-1 and TRBJ1-1, with 7 bases matching TRBD1. Per germline, CDR1 SGHRS and CDR2 YFSETQ. J lost 7 bases, V lost 4 bases, and 10 bases had no gene match. CDR3 length: 14 residues. In DNA, the CDR3 is TGCGCCAGCAGCCCGGGACAGACTTTAAGTGAAGCTTTCTTT. This translates into CASSPGQTLSEAFF.

The chain joins TRBV13 to TRBJ1-2; D possibly corresponds to TRBD1 (6 bases). There are 14 residues in the CDR3. V was trimmed by 6 bases and J by 7 bases, leaving 18 bases between them. CDR1 is PRHDT and CDR2 is FYEKMQ in the germline V gene (reference sequence). Here the CDR3 DNA reads TGTGCCAGCAGTACGCGGGGGCCCACCCCTGGCTACACCTTC. As protein: CASSTRGPTPGYTF. Complete variable domain (other parts from reference TRBV13 and TRBJ1-2): AAGVIQSPRHLIKEKRETATLKCYPIPRHDTVYWYQQGPGQDPQFLISFYEKMQSDKGSIPDRFSAQQFSDYHSELNMSSLELGDSALYFCASSTRGPTPGYTFGSGTRLTVV.

This chain links TRBV2 with TRBJ2-7; 11 nucleotides line up with TRBD1. The CDR3 is made up of 15 amino acids. Germline loops: CDR1 SNHLY, CDR2 FYNNEI. Germline trimming cut 5 bases from V and 3 bases from J; bases unmatched to any gene: 6. The CDR3 nucleotides read TGTGCCAGCAGTTTGGGACAGGGGGGTTTCTACGAGCAGTACTTC. This codes for CASSLGQGGFYEQYF.

This sequence joins TRBV7-3 and TRBJ2-2; weak D call: TRBD1 (5 bases). Germline assignment: CDR1 SGHTA and CDR2 FQGTGA. Trimming removed 3 bases from V and 8 bases from J, with 19 bases in between. This CDR3 has 16 amino acids. The CDR3 DNA follows: TGTGCCAGCAGCTTGGACATTGGACAAATCGGAGGGGAGCTGTTTTTT. This translates into CASSLDIGQIGGELFF.

The CDR3 DNA sequence: TGCGCCAGCAACCTGGGGCCCGAATACGAGCAGTACTTC. Amino acids: CASNLGPEYEQYF. V gene TRBV5-1 combines with J gene TRBJ2-7; TRBD1 is a possible D gene (5 bases). The V and J ends lost 6 bases and 4 bases respectively, with 14 bases between them. The germline gives CDR1 SGHRS, CDR2 YFSETQ. The CDR3 runs 13 residues.

This sequence joins TRBV28 and TRBJ2-5, with D possibly matching TRBD2 (7 bases). The end of the DNA aligns better with TRBJ2-7, so the J call may be wrong. Germline assignment: CDR1 MDHEN and CDR2 SYDVKM. The CDR3 loop spans 14 amino acids. The CDR3: CASSPAGGPYEQYF. The CDR3 region has the DNA TGTGCCAGCAGTCCTGCCGGGGGGCCCTACGAGCAGTACTTC.

This chain uses TRBV5-1 with TRBJ2-1; TRBD1 matches at 7 bases. Germline V gene sequence: CDR1 SGHRS, CDR2 YFSETQ. The CDR3 has 15 residues. V lost 4 bases and J lost 2; bases outside the gene matches: 6. The CDR3 here is CASSPDRDPYNEQFF. Written as DNA, the CDR3 is TGCGCCAGCAGCCCCGACAGGGATCCCTACAATGAGCAGTTCTTC.

The chain uses TRBV7-3 and TRBJ2-7, with 10 bases identical to TRBD1. The ends lost 8 bases at V and 5 bases at J; junction bases unmatched: 6. The CDR3 contains 13 residues. The germline V gene encodes CDR1 SGHTA and CDR2 FQGTGA. In DNA, the CDR3 is TGTGCCAGCGGTCCCGGGACAGGGGACGAGCAGTACTTC. Translated: CASGPGTGDEQYF.

The chain couples TRBV6-5 to TRBJ1-1, with 8 bases matching TRBD1. CDR3 size: 15 residues. Germline V gene lookup returns CDR1 MNHEY and CDR2 SVGAGI. V lost 3 bases and J lost 5; bases outside the gene matches: 8. The CDR3 DNA follows: TGTGCCAGCAGTTATTCGACAGGGGCGGCTACTGAAGCTTTCTTT. Protein sequence: CASSYSTGAATEAFF.

This chain's CDR3 is CASSLQGNFHNEQFF. The CDR3 DNA reads TGCGCCAGCAGCCTTCAGGGGAATTTCCACAATGAGCAGTTCTTC. The V and J genes are TRBV4-1 and TRBJ2-1; D is possibly TRBD1 (6 bases). V was shortened by 4 bases and J by 5 bases, with 15 bases between the two germline ends. In germline, CDR1 is MGHRA, CDR2 YSYEKL. This CDR3 has 15 residues.

The chain combines TRBV15 with TRBJ2-4, with 14 bases matching TRBD2. The ends lost 0 bases at V and 0 bases at J; junction bases unmatched: 7. In germline, CDR1 is LNHNV, CDR2 YYDKDF (reference sequence). The length of the CDR3 is 20 residues. CDR3 in DNA: TGTGCCACCAGCAGAGATCTTGGGACTAGCGGGGGTTTAGCCAAAAACATTCAGTACTTC. It yields the protein CATSRDLGTSGGLAKNIQYF.

The V and J genes are TRBV18 and TRBJ1-2, with a weak D call TRBD1 (5 bases). Germline loops: CDR1 KGHSH, CDR2 LQKENI. V lost 3 bases to trimming and J lost 12 bases, with 14 bases between them. The CDR3 runs 12 residues. CDR3 DNA sequence: TGTGCCAGCTCACCGGGGCCTGTAACCCACACCTTC. Translation: CASSPGPVTHTF.

The CDR3 coding sequence is TGTGCCAGCAGTCCCCTGTCAAACAGTCCGTACACTGAAGCTTTCTTT. Translated, it gives CASSPLSNSPYTEAFF. This chain uses TRBV27 with TRBJ1-1; D gene unclear. This CDR3 contains 16 residues. Germline-derived CDR1 and CDR2 are MNHEY and SMNVEV (reference sequence). V shed 5 bases and J shed 3 bases, with 19 bases lying between them.